Listed below are T cell receptor beta chains from one sample, sequenced in a study of cytomegalovirus exposure and HLA in healthy donors. This table comes from immunoSEQ multiplex PCR, and its TCRdb copy is limited to in-frame clones, with some not included. Here the sample spans around 97,000 clones, roughly a tenth being singletons. The sample consisted of PBMCs. The receptors come from a man in his forties or fifties in good health and CMV-seropositive. CDR3s include the opening cysteine and the closing phenylalanine or tryptophan. The D gene is left open where the match is weak. Clone size appears in some rows only: once, few, many, or a class for an expanded clone.

j_gene: TRBJ2-1; abundance: .; v_gene: TRBV18; d_gene: TRBD1; CDR3nt: TGTGCCAGCTCACCACTGACAGGGTCTTACAATGAGCAGTTCTTC; CDR3aa: CASSPLTGSYNEQFF
j_gene: TRBJ2-1; abundance: few; v_gene: TRBV30; d_gene: .; CDR3nt: TGTGCCGGCCAGCATCCTAGGTCAGACAATGAGCAGTTCTTC; CDR3aa: CAGQHPRSDNEQFF
j_gene: TRBJ2-7; abundance: .; v_gene: TRBV7-2; d_gene: TRBD2; CDR3nt: TGTGCCAGCAGCCCTGGGACTAGCGGGCCGAGCTCCTACGAGCAGTACTTC; CDR3aa: CASSPGTSGPSSYEQYF
j_gene: TRBJ1-2; abundance: few; v_gene: TRBV6-1; d_gene: .; CDR3nt: TGTGCCAGCAGGGAGGGCTGGCCCCAATCTGGCTACACCTTC; CDR3aa: CASREGWPQSGYTF
j_gene: TRBJ2-3; abundance: once; v_gene: TRBV27; d_gene: TRBD2; CDR3nt: TGTGCCAGCACCCCTGGCGGGAGGCAATACGATACGCAGTATTTT; CDR3aa: CASTPGGRQYDTQYF
j_gene: TRBJ2-7; abundance: .; v_gene: TRBV12-5; d_gene: TRBD1; CDR3nt: TGTGCTAGTGGCCCAGGACAGGGGCTTTACGAGCAGTACTTC; CDR3aa: CASGPGQGLYEQYF
j_gene: TRBJ1-3; abundance: few; v_gene: TRBV7-2; d_gene: TRBD1; CDR3nt: TGTGCCAGCAGCTTAGCCCGGACAGGGGGAGGTGGAAACACCATATATTTT; CDR3aa: CASSLARTGGGGNTIYF
j_gene: TRBJ2-5; abundance: .; v_gene: TRBV18; d_gene: TRBD2; CDR3nt: TGTGCCAGCTCACGGGGACTAGCGGGAGGATCATACCAAGAGACCCAGTACTTC; CDR3aa: CASSRGLAGGSYQETQYF
j_gene: TRBJ2-3; abundance: .; v_gene: TRBV28; d_gene: TRBD2; CDR3nt: TGTGCCAGCAGCCTCCCCACTAGCGGGTCGGGGTATTTT; CDR3aa: CASSLPTSGSGYF
j_gene: TRBJ1-2; abundance: .; v_gene: TRBV29-1; d_gene: .; CDR3nt: TGCAGCGTCGGAAGGGGATACTACACCTTC; CDR3aa: CSVGRGYYTF
j_gene: TRBJ2-5; abundance: .; v_gene: TRBV13; d_gene: TRBD1; CDR3nt: TGTGCCAGCAGCTCGGACAGGGGACTTCAAGAGACCCAGTACTTC; CDR3aa: CASSSDRGLQETQYF
j_gene: TRBJ2-7; abundance: few; v_gene: TRBV2; d_gene: TRBD2; CDR3nt: TGTGCCAGCAGTGCAGCGGGAGGGCCTTACGAGCAGTACTTC; CDR3aa: CASSAAGGPYEQYF
j_gene: TRBJ2-7; abundance: few; v_gene: TRBV27; d_gene: .; CDR3nt: TGTGCCAGCAGTTTATACACAAACGGGTACGAGCAGTACTTC; CDR3aa: CASSLYTNGYEQYF
j_gene: TRBJ1-2; abundance: .; v_gene: TRBV29-1; d_gene: .; CDR3nt: TGCAGCGTTGGCGGGGATGGGTATGGCTACACCTTC; CDR3aa: CSVGGDGYGYTF
j_gene: TRBJ2-2; abundance: few; v_gene: TRBV10-3; d_gene: .; CDR3nt: TGTGCCATCAGTTCCTTCGTCTCGGAGGAGGCCGGGGAGCTGTTTTTT; CDR3aa: CAISSFVSEEAGELFF
j_gene: TRBJ1-5; abundance: few; v_gene: TRBV27; d_gene: TRBD1; CDR3nt: TGTGCCAGCAGTTTAGTACAGGGGAATCAGCCCCAGCATTTT; CDR3aa: CASSLVQGNQPQHF
j_gene: TRBJ2-3; abundance: few; v_gene: TRBV7-9; d_gene: .; CDR3nt: TGTGCCAGCAGCTCCACAGGGATTGGGCAGTATTTT; CDR3aa: CASSSTGIGQYF